This paragraph covers one T cell receptor beta chain sequence. Some clones are missing from TCRdb's copy, which holds only in-frame ones; the method was immunoSEQ multiplex PCR. The sample includes 150,000 to 200,000 clones, around 90% of them seen just once. These data belong to a study of control samples from healthy donors and cancer patients. The J segment lost 10 bases and the V segment lost 1 base, leaving 9 bases of the junction unmatched. Germline values: CDR1 LNHNV, CDR2 YYDKDF (reference sequence). This CDR3 contains 14 residues. This chain joins TRBV15 and TRBJ1-2, with 7 bases identical to TRBD1. This TCR came from a woman aged 50 to 60 in good health. Input material: blood. CDR3 residues: CATSRGGTELIYTF. The DNA for the CDR3 is TGTGCCACCAGCAGAGGAGGGACAGAACTAATCTACACCTTC.